A single T cell receptor beta chain is shown here with its context. The target antigen is unknown. This specimen comes from a study of cytomegalovirus exposure and HLA in healthy donors. General study findings and limits: Both high specificity and high sensitivity reportedly marked the classifier's diagnosis of cytomegalovirus status. The study designated 150 to 200 TCR beta chains cytomegalovirus-associated.

Assay: immunoSEQ multiplex PCR; the TCRdb copy retains only in-frame clones and omits some. Of more than 110,000 clones listed, approximately 85% are singletons. The sequencing sample was made of PBMCs. The clonotype originates from a woman in her 30s in good health and CMV-seronegative.

CDR3 protein: CASSYRDKSKNIQYF. In DNA form, the CDR3 reads TGTGCCAGCAGTTACCGGGACAAGTCCAAAAACATTCAGTACTTC. V and J are TRBV2 and TRBJ2-4; D may be TRBD1 (6 bases). There are 15 residues in the CDR3. From germline, CDR1 is SNHLY and CDR2 FYNNEI. V was cut by 5 bases and J by 2 bases, with 13 bases left in between. Full variable domain (missing parts from reference TRBV2 and TRBJ2-4): EPEVTQTPSHQVTQMGQEVILRCVPISNHLYFYWYRQILGQKVEFLVSFYNNEISEKSEIFDDQFSVERPDGSNFTLKIRSTKLEDSAMYFCASSYRDKSKNIQYFGAGTRLSVL.